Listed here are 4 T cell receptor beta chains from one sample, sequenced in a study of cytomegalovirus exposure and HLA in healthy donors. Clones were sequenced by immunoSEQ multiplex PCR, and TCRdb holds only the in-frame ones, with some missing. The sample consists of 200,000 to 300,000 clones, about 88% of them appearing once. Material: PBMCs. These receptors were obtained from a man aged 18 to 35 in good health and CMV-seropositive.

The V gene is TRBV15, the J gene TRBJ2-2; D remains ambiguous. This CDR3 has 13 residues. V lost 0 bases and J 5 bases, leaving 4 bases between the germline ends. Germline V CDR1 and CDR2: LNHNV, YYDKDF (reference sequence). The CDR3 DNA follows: TGTGCCACCAGCAGAGATGTTACCGGGGAGCTGTTTTTT. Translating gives CATSRDVTGELFF.

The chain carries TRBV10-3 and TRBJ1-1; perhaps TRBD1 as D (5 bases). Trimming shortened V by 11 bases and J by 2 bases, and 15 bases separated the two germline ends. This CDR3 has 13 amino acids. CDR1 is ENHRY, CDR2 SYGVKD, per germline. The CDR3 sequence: CASGGPINTEAFF. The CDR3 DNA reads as TGTGCCTCCGGGGGACCGATAAACACTGAAGCTTTCTTT.

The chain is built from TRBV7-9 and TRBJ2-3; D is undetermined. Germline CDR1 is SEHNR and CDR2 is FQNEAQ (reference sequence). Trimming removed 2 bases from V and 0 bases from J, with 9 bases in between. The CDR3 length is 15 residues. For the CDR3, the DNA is TGTGCCAGCAGCTTAACTTATCAAAGCACAGATACGCAGTATTTT. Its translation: CASSLTYQSTDTQYF.

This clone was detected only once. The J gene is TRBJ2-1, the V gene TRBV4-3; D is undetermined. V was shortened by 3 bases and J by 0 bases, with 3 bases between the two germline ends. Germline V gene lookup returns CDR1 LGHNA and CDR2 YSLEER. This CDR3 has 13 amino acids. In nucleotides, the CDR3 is TGCGCCAGCAGCCAGATCTCCTACAATGAGCAGTTCTTC. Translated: CASSQISYNEQFF.